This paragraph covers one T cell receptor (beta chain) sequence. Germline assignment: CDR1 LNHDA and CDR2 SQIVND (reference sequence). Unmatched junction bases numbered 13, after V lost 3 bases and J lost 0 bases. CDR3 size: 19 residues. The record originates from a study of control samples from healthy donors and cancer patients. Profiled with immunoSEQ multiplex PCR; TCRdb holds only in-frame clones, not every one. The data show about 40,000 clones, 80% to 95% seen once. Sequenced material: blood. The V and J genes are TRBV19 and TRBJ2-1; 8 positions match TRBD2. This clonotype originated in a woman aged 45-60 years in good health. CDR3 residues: CASSIRQGGAGVSYNEQFF. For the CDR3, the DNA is TGTGCCAGTAGTATCCGTCAAGGGGGAGCGGGGGTCTCCTACAATGAGCAGTTCTTC.